This entry concerns a single T cell receptor (beta chain). Its antigen is not identified. The data were taken from a study of cytotoxic CD8 clonotypes in ibrutinib-treated CLL. Study-wide results and limits: While tracking circulating CD8+ T-cell counts, baseline clonality exceeded that of age-matched healthy donors. Timing of sampling differed between sustained-remission and progressing patients. On treatment, the uncommon public clonotypes contracted or remained stable.

A 1 in 200,000 to 1 in 1 million T cell depth was the sequencing target. This table comes from immunoSEQ multiplex PCR, and its TCRdb copy is limited to in-frame clones, with some not included. The repertoire holds about 300,000 clones, with 60% to 80% as singletons. Trimming at V came to 0 bases and at J to 4 bases, leaving 10 bases not matched to a gene. The CDR3 sequence is 17 residues long. Germline V gene lookup returns CDR1 SGHAT and CDR2 FQNNGV. Sample: PBMCs, taken after 36 months of ibrutinib treatment. This chain links TRBV11-2 with TRBJ2-5; the match to TRBD1 covers 8 bases. This clonotype was obtained from a human donor with chronic lymphocytic leukemia. CDR3 sequence reads: CASSLDRAGGAVETQYF. The CDR3 DNA is TGTGCCAGCAGCTTAGATCGGGCAGGGGGCGCGGTAGAGACCCAGTACTTC.